The next 9 T cell receptor beta chains were all read from a single sample in a study of shared clonotypes between healthy human individuals. Using immunoSEQ multiplex PCR, the repertoire was profiled, and TCRdb retains in-frame clones only, with some absent. The sample carries under 850,000 clones, roughly 72% recorded once. Specimen: memory CD4+ T cells sorted from blood. Noted subset: CD45RA-negative fraction. These TCRs come from a woman in her 30s in good health.

This rearrangement joins TRBV10-3 to TRBJ2-2; 8 positions match TRBD1. The CDR3 consists of 16 residues. Trimming cost V 4 bases and J 3 bases; bases outside gene matches: 7. Germline CDR1 reads ENHRY; CDR2 reads SYGVKD. The CDR3 DNA follows: TGTGCCATCAGTGGTGGGACAGGACTACACACCGGGGAGCTGTTTTTT. Encoded protein: CAISGGTGLHTGELFF.

This clone was picked up many times. The J gene is TRBJ2-1, the V gene TRBV7-2; D might be TRBD2 (5 bases). V lost 8 bases to trimming and J lost 10 bases, with 24 bases between them. CDR3 size: 15 residues. The germline gives CDR1 SGHTA, CDR2 FQGNSA. The CDR3 sequence is CASSRAALIPGEQFF. CDR3 in DNA: TGTGCCAGCTCACGGGCGGCACTCATACCGGGGGAGCAGTTCTTC.

This chain joins TRBV27 and TRBJ2-7; D not resolved. Germline-derived CDR1 and CDR2 are MNHEY and SMNVEV (reference sequence). The CDR3 consists of 14 residues. The germline V and J ends were trimmed by 9 bases and 4 bases, with 19 bases remaining between them. The CDR3 DNA follows: TGTGCCAGATCCGTTGTTGCCCTGGGGTACGAGCAGTACTTC. This gives the protein CARSVVALGYEQYF.

The V call is TRBV7-7, the J call TRBJ2-2; TRBD1 agrees at 7 bases. The germline V gene encodes CDR1 SSHAT and CDR2 FNYEAQ (reference sequence). The V and J ends lost 11 bases and 5 bases, in that order; junction bases with no gene match: 11. The CDR3 is 14 amino acids. The CDR3 DNA reads TGTGCCTCTACTCCAGGACAGGAAACCGGGGAGCTGTTTTTT. It yields the protein CASTPGQETGELFF.

J is TRBJ2-7 and V is TRBV13; perhaps TRBD2 as D (5 bases). Trimming stripped 7 bases from V and 1 base from J, with 20 bases between. Germline CDR1 and CDR2: PRHDT and FYEKMQ (reference sequence). The CDR3 has 16 amino acids. The CDR3 reads CASTPNGNSGSYEQYF. In nucleotides, the CDR3 is TGTGCCAGCACCCCCAACGGGAATTCCGGGTCCTACGAGCAGTACTTC.

The rearrangement uses TRBV6-4 and TRBJ2-7; 7 bases fit TRBD1. CDR3 size: 14 residues. Trimming took 7 bases from V and 0 from J; bases not matched to a gene: 6. In germline, CDR1 is MRHNA, CDR2 SNTAGT. The CDR3 loop reads CASTDRDFSYEQYF. DNA of the CDR3: TGTGCCAGCACCGACAGGGATTTCTCCTACGAGCAGTACTTC.

The chain couples TRBV7-2 to TRBJ2-5; TRBD1 or TRBD2 may be the D gene (5 bases each). The germline V gene has CDR1 SGHTA and CDR2 FQGNSA. Trimming removed 5 bases at V and 2 bases at J, with 21 bases between. The CDR3 is 17 amino acids. Here the CDR3 DNA reads TGTGCCAGCAGCGGCCGGGACGGCCGACGATATCAAGAGACCCAGTACTTC. Residues: CASSGRDGRRYQETQYF. The whole variable domain, remainder taken from reference TRBV7-2 and TRBJ2-5, is GAGVSQSPSNKVTEKGKDVELRCDPISGHTALYWYRQSLGQGLEFLIYFQGNSAPDKSGLPSDRFSAERTGGSVSTLTIQRTQQEDSAVYLCASSGRDGRRYQETQYFGPGTRLLVL.

This rearrangement joins TRBV5-1 to TRBJ1-3; a weak D match, TRBD1 (6 bases). V shed 3 bases and J shed 6 bases, with 10 bases lying between them. CDR1 is SGHRS, CDR2 YFSETQ, per germline. CDR3 length: 13 residues. CDR3 bases: TGCGCCAGCAGCTCGGACAGTGCAAACACCATATATTTT. Residues: CASSSDSANTIYF.

This clone has just a few counts. This rearrangement joins TRBV5-1 to TRBJ2-1, with 8 positions matching TRBD1. The J segment lost 1 base and the V segment lost 4 bases, leaving 16 bases of the junction unmatched. There are 19 residues in the CDR3. Germline V CDR1 and CDR2: SGHRS, YFSETQ. CDR3 residues: CASSAPGTGLARSYNEQFF. The CDR3 nucleotides read TGCGCCAGCAGCGCCCCCGGGACAGGCCTAGCGCGGTCCTACAATGAGCAGTTCTTC.